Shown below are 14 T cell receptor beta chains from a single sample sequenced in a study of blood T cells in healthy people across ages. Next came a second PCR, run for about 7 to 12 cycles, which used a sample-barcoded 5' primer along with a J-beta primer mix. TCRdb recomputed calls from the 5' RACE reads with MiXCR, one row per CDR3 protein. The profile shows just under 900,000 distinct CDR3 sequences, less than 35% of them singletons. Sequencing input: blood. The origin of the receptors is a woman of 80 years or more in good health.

The CDR3 protein is CASRDRGSPLHF. In DNA form, the CDR3 reads TGTGCCAGCCGGGACAGGGGTTCACCCCTCCACTTT. The chain couples TRBV25-1 to TRBJ1-6; 10 nucleotides match TRBD1. The germline V gene has CDR1 MGHDK and CDR2 SYGVNS. The CDR3 is made up of 12 amino acids. V shed 8 bases and J 9 bases; nucleotides not matched to a gene: 1. Full variable domain (remainder filled in from reference TRBV25-1 and TRBJ1-6): EADIYQTPRYLVIGTGKKITLECSQTMGHDKMYWYQQDPGMELHLIHYSYGVNSTEKGDLSSESTVSRIRTEHFPLTLESARPSHTSQYLCASRDRGSPLHFGNGTRLTVT.

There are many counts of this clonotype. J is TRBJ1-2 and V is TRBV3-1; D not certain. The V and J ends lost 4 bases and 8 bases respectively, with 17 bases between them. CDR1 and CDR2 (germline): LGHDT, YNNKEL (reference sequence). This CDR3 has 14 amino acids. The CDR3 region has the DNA TGTGCCAGCAGCCCGCGGGCCGTAAGGAGGGGCTACACCTTC. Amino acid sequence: CASSPRAVRRGYTF.

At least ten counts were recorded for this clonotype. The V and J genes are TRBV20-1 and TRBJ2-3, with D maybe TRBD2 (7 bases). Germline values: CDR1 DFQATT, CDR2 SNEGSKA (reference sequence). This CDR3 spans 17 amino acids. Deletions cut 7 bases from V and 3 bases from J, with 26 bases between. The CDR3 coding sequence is TGCAGTGTCGCGTGGGCGGGGGCTGTTGAAGGGACAGATACGCAGTATTTT. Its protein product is CSVAWAGAVEGTDTQYF.

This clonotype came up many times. CDR3 in amino acids: CASSRSTGGPETQYF. The CDR3 DNA reads as TGTGCCAGCAGCCGTTCGACGGGGGGTCCTGAGACCCAGTACTTC. The V gene is TRBV3-1, the J gene TRBJ2-5; TRBD2 agrees at 7 bases. V gave up 4 bases and J gave up 5 bases; unmatched junction bases: 10. Germline V gene sequence: CDR1 LGHDT, CDR2 YNNKEL (reference sequence). The length of the CDR3 is 15 residues.

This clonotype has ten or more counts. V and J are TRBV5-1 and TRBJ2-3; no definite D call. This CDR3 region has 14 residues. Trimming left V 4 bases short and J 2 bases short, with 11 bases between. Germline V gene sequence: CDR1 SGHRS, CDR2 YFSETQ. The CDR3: CASSPPEITDTQYF. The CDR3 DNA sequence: TGCGCCAGCAGCCCCCCTGAAATCACAGATACGCAGTATTTT.

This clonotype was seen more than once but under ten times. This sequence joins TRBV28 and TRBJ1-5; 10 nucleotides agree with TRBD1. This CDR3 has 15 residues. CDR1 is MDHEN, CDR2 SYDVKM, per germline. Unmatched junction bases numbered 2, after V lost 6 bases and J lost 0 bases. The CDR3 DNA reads TGTGCCAGCAGGGGACAGGGGAGTAGCAATCAGCCCCAGCATTTT. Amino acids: CASRGQGSSNQPQHF.

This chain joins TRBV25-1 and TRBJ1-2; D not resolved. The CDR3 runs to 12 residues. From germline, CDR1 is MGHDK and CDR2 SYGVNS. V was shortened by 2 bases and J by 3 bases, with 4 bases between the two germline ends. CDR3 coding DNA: TGTGCCAGCAGTGAACCATACTATGGCTACACCTTC. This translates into CASSEPYYGYTF.

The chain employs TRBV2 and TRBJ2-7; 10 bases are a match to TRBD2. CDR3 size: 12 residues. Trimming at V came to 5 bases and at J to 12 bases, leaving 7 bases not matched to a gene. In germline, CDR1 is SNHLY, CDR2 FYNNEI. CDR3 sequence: CASSTSGVSAYF. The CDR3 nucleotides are TGTGCCAGCAGTACTAGCGGGGTGTCGGCGTACTTC.

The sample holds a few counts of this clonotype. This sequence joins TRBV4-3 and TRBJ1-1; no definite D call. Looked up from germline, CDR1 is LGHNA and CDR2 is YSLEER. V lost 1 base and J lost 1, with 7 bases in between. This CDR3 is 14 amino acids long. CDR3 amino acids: CASSQAPGNTEAFF. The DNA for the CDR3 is TGCGCCAGCAGCCAAGCTCCGGGGAACACTGAAGCTTTCTTT.

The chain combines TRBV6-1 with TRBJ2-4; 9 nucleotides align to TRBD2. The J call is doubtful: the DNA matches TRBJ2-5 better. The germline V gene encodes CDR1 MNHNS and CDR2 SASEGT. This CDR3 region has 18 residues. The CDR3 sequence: CASNGGPKAGGEEETQYF. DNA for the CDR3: TGTGCCAGCAACGGGGGACCGAAGGCGGGGGGGGAAGAAGAGACCCAGTACTTC.

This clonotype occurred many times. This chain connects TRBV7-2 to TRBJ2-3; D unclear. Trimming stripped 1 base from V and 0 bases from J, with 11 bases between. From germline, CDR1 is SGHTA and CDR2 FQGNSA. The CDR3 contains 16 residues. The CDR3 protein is CASSLGHRSSTDTQYF. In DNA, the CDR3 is TGTGCCAGCAGCTTAGGGCACCGATCTAGCACAGATACGCAGTATTTT. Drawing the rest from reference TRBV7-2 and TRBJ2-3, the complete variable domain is GAGVSQSPSNKVTEKGKDVELRCDPISGHTALYWYRQSLGQGLEFLIYFQGNSAPDKSGLPSDRFSAERTGGSVSTLTIQRTQQEDSAVYLCASSLGHRSSTDTQYFGPGTRLTVL.

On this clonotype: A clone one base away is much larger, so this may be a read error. The DNA of the CDR3 is TGCGCCAACAGCTCCCGGGGTGCAGGAGAGGAGACCCAGTACTTC. It is translated as CANSSRGAGEETQYF. This chain links TRBV5-1 with TRBJ2-5; tentative D call: TRBD2 (5 bases). Germline loops: CDR1 SGHRS, CDR2 YFSETQ. The CDR3 contains 15 residues.

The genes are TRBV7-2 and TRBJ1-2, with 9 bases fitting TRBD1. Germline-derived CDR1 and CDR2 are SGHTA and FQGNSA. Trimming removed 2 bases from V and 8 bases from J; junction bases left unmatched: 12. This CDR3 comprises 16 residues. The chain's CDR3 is CASSLSGIDRGGGYTF. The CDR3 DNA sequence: TGTGCCAGCAGCTTATCTGGTATCGACAGGGGGGGAGGCTACACCTTC.

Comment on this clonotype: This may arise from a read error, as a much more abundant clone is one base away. The CDR3 here is CVSSYPVSRGKNGEQYF. The CDR3 region has the DNA TGTGTCAGCAGTTACCCCGTTTCGAGGGGAAAGAATGGCGAGCAGTACTTC. The gene calls are TRBV6-2 or TRBV6-3 and TRBJ2-7; D is perhaps TRBD1 or TRBD2 (5 bases each). Germline loops: CDR1 MNHEY, CDR2 SVGEGT. This CDR3 contains 17 residues.